This TCR beta chain was observed in a study of cytomegalovirus exposure and HLA in healthy donors. Whole-study context: An early data release held 75 million to 100 million unique TCRs from HLA-typed donors.

Primers: 60 Vbeta forward and 13 Jbeta reverse. The assay was immunoSEQ multiplex PCR, and TCRdb's table has in-frame clones only and misses some. This table holds 200,000 to 250,000 clones, approximately 78% found once. Germline V CDR1 and CDR2: SGDLS, YYNGEE. The junction had 2 bases not matched to a gene; V was cut back by 0 bases and J by 4 bases. The CDR3 is 14 amino acids. Participants comprised healthy donors of bone marrow. In regard to this clone: Its target is unknown. This CDR3 is also generated by other DNA sequences in the sample.

Notes on the study in general: Across donors, sequencing depth was assumed by presence/absence analyses to be roughly uniform.

The clonotype was recovered from a man aged 25 to 45 in good health and CMV-seronegative. The chain combines TRBV9 with TRBJ2-7; 9 bases are shared with TRBD2. The sample taken for sequencing was PBMCs. CDR3 sequence (DNA): TGTGCCAGCAGCGTAGCAAGCGGGGGGTACGAGCAGTACTTC. The encoded protein is CASSVASGGYEQYF.